The 20 T cell receptor beta chains reported below all come from one sample, sequenced in a study of circulating and synovial CD4+ cells in juvenile arthritis. The method was immunoSEQ multiplex PCR; TCRdb's version includes in-frame clones alone and lacks a portion of them. The profile shows 30,000 to 35,000 clones, 95% of them singletons. The sample comprised CD4+ T cells from blood. The receptor source for this set is a human donor with juvenile idiopathic arthritis.

The chain carries TRBV7-3 and TRBJ2-2; D ambiguous. CDR3 length: 15 residues. V was clipped by 1 base and J by 0 bases, with 6 bases between them. Germline V CDR1 and CDR2: SGHTA, FQGTGA. The CDR3 loop reads CASSLIQANTGELFF. CDR3 bases: TGTGCCAGCAGCTTAATTCAGGCGAACACCGGGGAGCTGTTTTTT.

The gene calls are TRBV14 and TRBJ2-7, with a tentative D call TRBD2 (6 bases). CDR1 and CDR2 (germline): SGHDN, FVKESK. Trimming shortened V by 2 bases and J by 1 base, and 9 bases separated the two germline ends. The CDR3 has 14 amino acids. The CDR3 nucleotides are TGTGCCAGCAGCCAAACGGGGAGGTCCTACGAGCAGTACTTC. The encoded protein is CASSQTGRSYEQYF.

The chain couples TRBV7-9 to TRBJ1-2; unclear D gene. Germline lookup yields CDR1 SEHNR and CDR2 FQNEAQ (reference sequence). Trimming took 1 base from V and 8 from J, leaving 5 bases between them. The CDR3 contains 11 residues. The CDR3 DNA reads as TGTGCCAGCAGCTTAGACAGAGGCTACACCTTC. Translation: CASSLDRGYTF.

J is TRBJ2-2 and V is TRBV5-1, with 9 nucleotides matching TRBD1. Trimming cost V 0 bases and J 7 bases; bases outside gene matches: 4. CDR3 length equals 15 residues. Germline V lookup: CDR1 SGHRS, CDR2 YFSETQ. In nucleotides, the CDR3 is TGCGCCAGCAGCTTGGGGGACAGGGCTGTCGGGGAGCTGTTTTTT. It yields the protein CASSLGDRAVGELFF.

CDR3 sequence: CASSSEGTEQETQYF. The CDR3 bases are TGTGCCAGCAGCTCGGAAGGGACAGAACAAGAGACCCAGTACTTC. The genes are TRBV7-2 and TRBJ2-5; 7 bases line up with TRBD1. V dropped 4 bases and J dropped 2; count of bases not matched to a gene: 7. CDR1 and CDR2 from the germline V gene are SGHTA and FQGNSA. The CDR3 has 15 residues. Full variable domain (missing parts from reference TRBV7-2 and TRBJ2-5): GAGVSQSPSNKVTEKGKDVELRCDPISGHTALYWYRQSLGQGLEFLIYFQGNSAPDKSGLPSDRFSAERTGGSVSTLTIQRTQQEDSAVYLCASSSEGTEQETQYFGPGTRLLVL.

The rearrangement links TRBV7-2 to TRBJ2-7, with 7 bases that match TRBD2. Germline V gene data show CDR1 as SGHTA and CDR2 as FQGNSA. This CDR3 region has 17 residues. With 2 bases clipped from V and 5 bases from J, the junction kept 15 bases outside the gene matches. CDR3 sequence (DNA): TGTGCCAGCAGCTTATCATTCTCGGGCGGGAGTCCCCACGAGCAGTACTTC. The encoded protein is CASSLSFSGGSPHEQYF.

This rearrangement joins TRBV6-5 to TRBJ1-2; D perhaps matches TRBD1 (5 bases). Between the trimmed V and J ends, which lost 2 bases and 4 bases, there was a span of 17 bases. Germline CDR1 is MNHEY and CDR2 is SVGAGI. There are 16 residues in the CDR3. The CDR3 DNA sequence: TGTGCCAGCAGTTACAATCGGGAAGGGACTATCTATGGCTACACCTTC. It translates to CASSYNREGTIYGYTF.

This sequence joins TRBV29-1 and TRBJ2-3; 10 bases map to TRBD2. This CDR3 spans 16 amino acids. Germline loops: CDR1 SQVTM, CDR2 ANQGSEA. V trimming: 6 bases; J trimming: 0 bases; junction bases outside the gene matches: 9. Here the CDR3 reads CSVPRTSGTSTDTQYF. The CDR3 DNA is TGCAGCGTCCCAAGGACTAGCGGAACTAGCACAGATACGCAGTATTTT.

The chain combines TRBV28 with TRBJ2-7, with TRBD1 identical over 10 bases. V shed 5 bases and J 0 bases; nucleotides not matched to a gene: 4. The germline V gene encodes CDR1 MDHEN and CDR2 SYDVKM. This CDR3 is built from 15 residues. CDR3 in DNA: TGTGCCAGCAGTGGGACAGGGGATCGCTCCTACGAGCAGTACTTC. Amino acids: CASSGTGDRSYEQYF.

The V and J genes are TRBV18 and TRBJ1-4; possibly TRBD1 for D (5 bases). Per germline, CDR1 KGHSH and CDR2 LQKENI. The CDR3 sequence is 15 residues long. The germline V and J ends were trimmed by 4 bases and 4 bases, with 13 bases remaining between them. This CDR3 is CASSHQTESNEKLFF. CDR3 DNA sequence: TGTGCCAGCTCACACCAGACAGAAAGTAATGAAAAACTGTTTTTT.

The chain recombines TRBV7-2 with TRBJ1-1; D uncertain. The V gene's germline CDR1 is SGHTA and CDR2 FQGNSA. V was trimmed by 2 bases and J by 10 bases, leaving 11 bases between them. The CDR3 is 12 residues long. The CDR3 coding sequence is TGTGCCAGCAGCTTATATGCGGGGAGAGCTTTCTTT. This translates into CASSLYAGRAFF.

V usage is TRBV28 and J usage is TRBJ2-7, with TRBD1 matching over 9 bases. CDR3 size: 13 residues. V dropped 8 bases and J dropped 5; count of bases not matched to a gene: 7. Germline-derived CDR1 and CDR2 are MDHEN and SYDVKM. The CDR3 here is CASPRDRVHEQYF. The CDR3, as DNA: TGTGCCAGCCCCCGGGACAGGGTCCACGAGCAGTACTTC.

The rearrangement joins TRBV5-1 to TRBJ2-6; D gene unclear. Trimming removed 6 bases at V and 0 bases at J, with 13 bases between. CDR3 length: 16 amino acids. Germline V lookup: CDR1 SGHRS, CDR2 YFSETQ. The CDR3 loop reads CASNPALSSGANVLTF. The CDR3 nucleotides are TGCGCCAGCAACCCTGCCTTGAGCTCTGGGGCCAACGTCCTGACTTTC.

The genes are TRBV7-9 and TRBJ2-4; 7 positions match TRBD1. The germline CDR1 and CDR2 sequences are SEHNR and FQNEAQ (reference sequence). CDR3 length: 14 residues. The V segment lost 5 bases and the J segment 7 bases; nucleotides outside the gene matches: 8. The CDR3 nucleotides read TGTGCCAGCAGCCCGAAAACAGGGGAGAACATTCAGTACTTC. Amino acid sequence: CASSPKTGENIQYF.

V usage is TRBV29-1 and J usage is TRBJ1-2; D not resolved. The CDR3 is made up of 11 amino acids. From germline, CDR1 is SQVTM and CDR2 ANQGSEA. Trimming pared 5 bases from V and 4 bases from J, leaving 8 bases between. CDR3 protein: CSVQGSYGYTF. The CDR3 DNA is TGCAGCGTTCAAGGGAGCTATGGCTACACCTTC. Using reference TRBV29-1 and TRBJ1-2 for the parts outside the CDR3, the full variable domain is SAVISQKPSRDICQRGTSLTIQCQVDSQVTMMFWYRQQPGQSLTLIATANQGSEATYESGFVIDKFPISRPNLTFSTLTVSNMSPEDSSIYLCSVQGSYGYTFGSGTRLTVV.

DNA of the CDR3: TGTGCCAGCAGGACCCAGGGTCTCAGCTCCTACGAGCAGTACTTC. As protein: CASRTQGLSSYEQYF. This rearrangement joins TRBV28 to TRBJ2-7; maybe TRBD1 (5 bases). The V gene lost 6 bases and the J gene lost 0 bases, with 15 bases spanning the gap. The germline CDR1 and CDR2 sequences are MDHEN and SYDVKM. The CDR3 sequence is 15 residues long.

The genes are TRBV19 and TRBJ1-4, with D uncertain. The CDR3 is 14 residues long. V shed 1 base and J shed 3 bases, with 6 bases lying between them. Germline V lookup: CDR1 LNHDA, CDR2 SQIVND (reference sequence). CDR3: CASSIGEANEKLFF. Written as DNA, the CDR3 is TGTGCCAGTAGTATAGGGGAGGCTAATGAAAAACTGTTTTTT.

The chain combines TRBV9 with TRBJ2-1, with 7 positions matching TRBD1. The CDR3 runs to 14 residues. The junction had 5 bases not matched to a gene; V was cut back by 3 bases and J by 5 bases. Germline V CDR1 and CDR2: SGDLS, YYNGEE. The CDR3 spells CASSGQGENNEQFF. CDR3 sequence (DNA): TGTGCCAGCAGCGGGCAGGGGGAGAACAATGAGCAGTTCTTC.

The chain recombines TRBV6-4 with TRBJ2-3; D gene unclear. From germline, CDR1 is MRHNA and CDR2 SNTAGT. V was shortened by 7 bases and J by 4 bases, with 15 bases between the two germline ends. The CDR3 extends over 14 amino acids. The CDR3 bases are TGTGCCAGCAAGGTTACCGGGTGGGCAGATACGCAGTATTTT. This codes for CASKVTGWADTQYF.

The V gene is TRBV6-6, the J gene TRBJ1-4, with TRBD1 as a possible D gene (5 bases). The V and J ends lost 5 bases and 6 bases respectively, with 10 bases between them. CDR1 and CDR2 (germline): MNHNY, SVGAGI (reference sequence). This CDR3 is 13 amino acids long. The CDR3 reads CASSPGWDEKLFF. CDR3 nucleotides: TGTGCCAGCAGTCCAGGGTGGGATGAAAAACTGTTTTTT.